This T cell receptor (beta chain) was identified in a study of shared clonotypes between healthy human individuals. CDR3 size: 15 residues. V lost 3 bases to trimming and J lost 7 bases, with 17 bases between them. Germline-derived CDR1 and CDR2 are SGDLS and YYNGEE. This clone was recorded a few times. Its antigen is unidentified. Whole-study results and caveats: Represented diversity, genetic and exposure-history alike, was limited by few donors.

The authors distributed each subset's genomic DNA evenly over several immunoSEQ plates. Sequencing used immunoSEQ multiplex PCR; TCRdb keeps in-frame clones, though not all of them. The sample includes 2.5 million or so clones, over 85% of them seen just once. The chain combines TRBV9 with TRBJ2-1; D is tentatively TRBD1 or TRBD2 (5 bases each). The sample taken for sequencing was naive CD4+ T cells sorted from blood. The subset is: CD45RA+ positively selected. The sequence was obtained from a man younger than 35 in good health. CDR3 region: CASSEGPTIGNEQFF. CDR3 bases: TGTGCCAGCAGCGAGGGACCGACCATAGGGAATGAGCAGTTCTTC.